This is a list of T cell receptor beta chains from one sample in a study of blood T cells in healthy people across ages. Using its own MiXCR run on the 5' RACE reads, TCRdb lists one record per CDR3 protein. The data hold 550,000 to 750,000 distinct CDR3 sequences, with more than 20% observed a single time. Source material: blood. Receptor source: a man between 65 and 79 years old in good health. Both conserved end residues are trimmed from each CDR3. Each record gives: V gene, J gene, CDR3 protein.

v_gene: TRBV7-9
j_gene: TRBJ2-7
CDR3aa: ASSLTSASSYGQY

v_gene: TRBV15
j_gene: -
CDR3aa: ATSRDNYEQY

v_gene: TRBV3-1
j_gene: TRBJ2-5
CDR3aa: ASSPGQGSETQY

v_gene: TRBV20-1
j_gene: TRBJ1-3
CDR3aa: SARGQSSGNTIY

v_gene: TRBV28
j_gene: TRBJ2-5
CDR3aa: ASSPLGEGVHQETQY

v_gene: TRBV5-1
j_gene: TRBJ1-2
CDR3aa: ASSRAACYGYT

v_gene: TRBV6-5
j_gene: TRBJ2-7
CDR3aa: ASSYTPHGQVKRDEQY

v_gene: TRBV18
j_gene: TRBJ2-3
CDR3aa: ASKPTLSLADTQY

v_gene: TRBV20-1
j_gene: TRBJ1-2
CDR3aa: SAPGQATNYGYT

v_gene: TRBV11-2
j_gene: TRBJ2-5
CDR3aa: ASHYSGYQETQY

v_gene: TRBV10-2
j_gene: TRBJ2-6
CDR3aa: ASSDDTASSGANVLT

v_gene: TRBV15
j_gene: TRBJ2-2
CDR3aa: ATSISRGIGNTGELF

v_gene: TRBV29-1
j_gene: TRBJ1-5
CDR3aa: SALVSGQPQH

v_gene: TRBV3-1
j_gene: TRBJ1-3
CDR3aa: ASSQGYRRQGSGNTIY

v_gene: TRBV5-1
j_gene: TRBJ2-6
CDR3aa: ASSLVGANVLT

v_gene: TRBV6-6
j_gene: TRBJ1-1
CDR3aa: ASLGQGHTEAF

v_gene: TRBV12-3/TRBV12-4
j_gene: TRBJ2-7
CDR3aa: ASTPGPGRAHEQY

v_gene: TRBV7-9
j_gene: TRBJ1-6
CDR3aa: ATRQGNSPLH

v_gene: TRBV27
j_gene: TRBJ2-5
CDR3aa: ASKQGVIGETQY

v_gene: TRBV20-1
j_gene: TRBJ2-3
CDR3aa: SARDWGGVSDTQY

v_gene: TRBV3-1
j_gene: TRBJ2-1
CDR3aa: ASSQASGRANEQF

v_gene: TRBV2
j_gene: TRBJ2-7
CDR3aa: ASSLASPVYEQY

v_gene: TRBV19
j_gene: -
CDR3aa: ASSILEGVRVNEQF

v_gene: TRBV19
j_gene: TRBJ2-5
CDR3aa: ATAGMYQETQY

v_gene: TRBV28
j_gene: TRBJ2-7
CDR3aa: ASSLILAVGSYEQY

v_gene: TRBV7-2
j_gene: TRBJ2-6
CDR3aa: ASSLILAGPGANVLT

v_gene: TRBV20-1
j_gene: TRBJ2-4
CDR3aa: SAIVPGIQY

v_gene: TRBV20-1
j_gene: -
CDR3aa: SARDRQGHYEQY

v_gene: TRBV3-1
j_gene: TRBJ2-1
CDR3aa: ASSIGDNEQF

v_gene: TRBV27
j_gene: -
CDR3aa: ASSSRTSGKILSEQF

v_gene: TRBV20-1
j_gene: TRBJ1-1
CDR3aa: SASQGAAEAF

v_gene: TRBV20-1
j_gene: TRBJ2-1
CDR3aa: SALRGNEQL

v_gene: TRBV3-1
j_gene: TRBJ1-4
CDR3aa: ASSQDGWEKLF

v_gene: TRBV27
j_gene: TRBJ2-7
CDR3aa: ASSPKGGEGPYEQY

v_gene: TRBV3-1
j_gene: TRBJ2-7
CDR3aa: ASSSKVGGEQY

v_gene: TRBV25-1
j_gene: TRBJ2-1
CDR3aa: ASSGPGSGLNSYNEQF

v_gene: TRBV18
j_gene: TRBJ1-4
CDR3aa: ASSQDSQLTEELF

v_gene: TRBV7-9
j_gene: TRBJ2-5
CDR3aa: ASSRGGTSGQETQY

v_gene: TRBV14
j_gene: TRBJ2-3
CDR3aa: ASSLSSGVTDTQY

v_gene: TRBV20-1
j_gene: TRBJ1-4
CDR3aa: SARARQSEKLF

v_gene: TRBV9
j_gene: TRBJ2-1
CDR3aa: ASSARRTSGDGEQF

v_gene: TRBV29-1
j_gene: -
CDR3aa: SLPRDIYEQY

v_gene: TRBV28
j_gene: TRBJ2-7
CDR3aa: ASLSIRSYEQY